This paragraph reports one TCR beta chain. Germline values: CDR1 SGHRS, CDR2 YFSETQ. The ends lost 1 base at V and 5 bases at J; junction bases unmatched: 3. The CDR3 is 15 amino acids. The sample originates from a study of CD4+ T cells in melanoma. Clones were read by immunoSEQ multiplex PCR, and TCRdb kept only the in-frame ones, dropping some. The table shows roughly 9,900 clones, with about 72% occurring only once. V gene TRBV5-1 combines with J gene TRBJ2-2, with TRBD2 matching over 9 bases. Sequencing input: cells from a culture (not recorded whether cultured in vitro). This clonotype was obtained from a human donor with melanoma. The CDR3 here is CASSLLAGETGELFF. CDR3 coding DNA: TGCGCCAGCAGCTTGTTAGCGGGGGAAACCGGGGAGCTGTTTTTT.